These 30 T cell receptor beta chains share one sample of origin, sequenced in a study of blood T cell repertoires in COVID-19. Here immunoSEQ multiplex PCR was the method, and the copy in TCRdb shows in-frame clones only, minus some. In the table there are a few hundred thousand clones, 83% of which are singletons. Material for sequencing was peripheral blood. The receptors originated from a woman aged 45-59 years with acute or convalescent COVID-19.

The chain uses TRBV2 and TRBJ2-7, with a weak D call TRBD2 (6 bases). Deletions cut 9 bases from V and 4 bases from J, with 13 bases between. Germline CDR1 and CDR2: SNHLY and FYNNEI. The CDR3 spans 12 residues. CDR3 in amino acids: CASTWDFYEQYV. The CDR3 DNA sequence: TGTGCCAGTACGTGGGACTTTTACGAGCAGTACGTC.

The genes are TRBV7-2 and TRBJ2-5; 10 bases map to TRBD2. The J segment lost 2 bases and the V segment lost 6 bases, leaving 6 bases of the junction unmatched. CDR3 size: 15 residues. Germline CDR1 is SGHTA and CDR2 is FQGNSA. The CDR3 bases are TGTGCCAGCAGACCCAAACTAGCGGGACAAGAGACCCAGTACTTC. Translating it yields CASRPKLAGQETQYF.

The rearrangement uses TRBV7-9 and TRBJ1-5; D perhaps matches TRBD1 (6 bases). V gave up 5 bases and J gave up 5 bases, with 13 bases separating them. CDR3 size: 14 residues. CDR1 SEHNR and CDR2 FQNEAQ come from the germline V gene (reference sequence). The CDR3 here is CASSHGQRDQPQHF. CDR3 nucleotide sequence: TGTGCCAGCAGCCATGGACAGAGAGATCAGCCCCAGCATTTT.

The rearrangement uses TRBV6-5 and TRBJ1-6, with 8 bases matching TRBD1. Per germline, CDR1 MNHEY and CDR2 SVGAGI. The V gene end was trimmed by 8 bases and the J gene end by 10 bases; junction bases not matched to a gene: 10. CDR3 length: 14 amino acids. In DNA, the CDR3 is TGTGCCAGCGGACGACAGGGGTACAGCTCACCCCTCCACTTT. Its protein product is CASGRQGYSSPLHF.

The chain carries TRBV5-1 and TRBJ2-1; TRBD1 aligns across 7 bases. V shed 4 bases and J 5 bases; nucleotides not matched to a gene: 6. The length of the CDR3 is 14 residues. Germline V gene data show CDR1 as SGHRS and CDR2 as YFSETQ. The CDR3, as DNA: TGCGCCAGCAGCGCTGGACAGGTTCACAATGAGCAGTTCTTC. Encoded protein: CASSAGQVHNEQFF.

The V call is TRBV12-5, the J call TRBJ2-2, with unresolved D. The CDR3 loop spans 18 amino acids. Trimming pared 1 base from V and 2 bases from J, leaving 17 bases between. Per the germline V gene, CDR1 is LGHNT and CDR2 is FRNRAP. The CDR3 loop is CASGLGQTQYINTGELFF. The CDR3 DNA reads TGTGCTAGTGGTTTGGGACAAACACAGTACATAAACACCGGGGAGCTGTTTTTT.

The table lists this clone with a count of one. V usage is TRBV29-1 and J usage is TRBJ1-4; 9 positions match TRBD1. Germline V gene lookup returns CDR1 SQVTM and CDR2 ANQGSEA. The CDR3 runs to 13 residues. With V trimmed by 4 bases and J by 5 bases, 2 bases remained unmatched. Here the CDR3 DNA reads TGCAGCGTTGGACAGGGGGGCAATGAAAAACTGTTTTTT. The encoded protein is CSVGQGGNEKLFF.

V gene TRBV18 combines with J gene TRBJ1-5, with 9 positions matching TRBD1. CDR1 is KGHSH, CDR2 LQKENI, per germline. Trimming removed 2 bases from V and 2 bases from J; junction bases left unmatched: 4. This CDR3 has 16 residues. CDR3 bases: TGTGCCAGCTCACCATCCCGGGACAGGGGCAATCAGCCCCAGCATTTT. It specifies CASSPSRDRGNQPQHF.

V usage is TRBV19 and J usage is TRBJ1-2, with 9 nucleotides matching TRBD1. The CDR3 is made up of 16 amino acids. Germline CDR1 and CDR2: LNHDA and SQIVND (reference sequence). With 4 bases clipped from V and 2 bases from J, the junction kept 8 bases outside the gene matches. In nucleotides, the CDR3 is TGTGCCAGTAGTACCTTCCCGGGACAGGGCAACTATGGCTACACCTTC. This encodes CASSTFPGQGNYGYTF.

The gene calls are TRBV13 and TRBJ1-2; D perhaps matches TRBD1 (6 bases). This CDR3 comprises 12 residues. Per the germline V gene, CDR1 is PRHDT and CDR2 is FYEKMQ (reference sequence). The ends were cut back, 4 bases at V and 10 bases at J, with 13 bases in the middle. Here the CDR3 DNA reads TGTGCCAGCAGCTCTCCGGACAGCATCTACACCTTC. Its translation: CASSSPDSIYTF.

The chain couples TRBV4-1 to TRBJ2-5; 9 bases match TRBD1. V gave up 1 base and J gave up 5 bases; unmatched junction bases: 11. The CDR3 length is 17 residues. Per the germline V gene, CDR1 is MGHRA and CDR2 is YSYEKL. The CDR3 bases are TGCGCCAGCAGCCAAGCCCGACAGGGGGTGAGGAGGGAGACCCAGTACTTC. Its protein is CASSQARQGVRRETQYF.

DNA of the CDR3: TGTGCCAGCAGTCAGGGGAGAGATCAGCCCCAGCATTTT. Translated: CASSQGRDQPQHF. V gene TRBV2 combines with J gene TRBJ1-5, with TRBD1 as a possible D gene (6 bases). Trimming cost V 5 bases and J 5 bases, with 10 bases left between them. Germline V gene lookup returns CDR1 SNHLY and CDR2 FYNNEI. This CDR3 spans 13 amino acids.

As regards this clone: Other DNA sequences of this sample code for an identical CDR3. The chain has TRBV5-1 and TRBJ2-2, with D maybe TRBD2 (6 bases). Between the trimmed V and J ends, which lost 2 bases and 5 bases, there was a span of 7 bases. This CDR3 has 13 amino acids. Germline V gene lookup returns CDR1 SGHRS and CDR2 YFSETQ. In DNA, the CDR3 is TGCGCCAGCAGCTTCCGGGGGACCGGGGAGCTGTTTTTT. Encoded protein: CASSFRGTGELFF.

This clone was counted only a few times. This CDR3 reads CATRVDGTNEKLFF. Written as DNA, the CDR3 is TGTGCCACCAGGGTTGACGGGACTAATGAAAAACTGTTTTTT. The chain recombines TRBV15 with TRBJ1-4; no firm D call. V was shortened by 6 bases and J by 2 bases, with 10 bases between the two germline ends. CDR3 length: 14 amino acids. Germline V lookup: CDR1 LNHNV, CDR2 YYDKDF (reference sequence).

As DNA, the CDR3 is TGTGCCAGTAGTATCCACAGGGGGCGATGGGACTATGGCTACACCTTC. It specifies CASSIHRGRWDYGYTF. The V and J genes are TRBV19 and TRBJ1-2; 9 positions agree with TRBD1. V was pared by 3 bases and J by 3 bases, with 8 bases of the junction left unmatched. In germline, CDR1 is LNHDA, CDR2 SQIVND (reference sequence). CDR3 length equals 16 residues.

This clone was seen a few times. The chain couples TRBV6-4 to TRBJ2-7, with 8 bases that match TRBD1. Losses at the gene ends were 7 bases for V and 2 bases for J; bases not matched to a gene: 10. CDR3 length: 15 residues. Germline V gene data show CDR1 as MRHNA and CDR2 as SNTAGT. The DNA of the CDR3 is TGTGCCAGCAAACAAGGACAGGGACGCACCTACGAGCAGTACGTC. It yields the protein CASKQGQGRTYEQYV.

This clone was counted between two and nine times. V is TRBV6-1 and J is TRBJ1-3; possibly TRBD1 for D (5 bases). The CDR3 is 17 amino acids. V lost 2 bases and J lost 0, with 14 bases in between. CDR1 MNHNS and CDR2 SASEGT come from the germline V gene. CDR3: CASSESLGTVSGNTIYF. The CDR3 nucleotides are TGTGCCAGCAGTGAAAGCTTGGGGACTGTCTCTGGAAACACCATATATTTT.

The chain carries TRBV5-4 and TRBJ1-2; the D is unclear. The CDR3 totals 13 residues. The V gene's germline CDR1 is SGHNT and CDR2 YYREEE (reference sequence). V was shortened by 0 bases and J by 7 bases, with 10 bases between the two germline ends. For the CDR3, the DNA is TGTGCCAGCAGCTTGGTGGCGGATTTTGGCTACACCTTC. Its protein is CASSLVADFGYTF.

In its sample, this clone was seen once. This chain joins TRBV27 and TRBJ1-5, with 8 nucleotides matching TRBD1. The V segment lost 5 bases and the J segment 3 bases; nucleotides outside the gene matches: 9. CDR3 length equals 16 residues. The germline gives CDR1 MNHEY, CDR2 SMNVEV (reference sequence). Here the CDR3 DNA reads TGTGCCAGCAGTCCTCTGGACAGGGTCTACAATCAGCCCCAGCATTTT. It yields the protein CASSPLDRVYNQPQHF.

Here the CDR3 DNA reads TGTGCCAGCAGCGGGACAGGAAGTAATGAAAAACTGTTTTTT. It codes for CASSGTGSNEKLFF. This chain uses TRBV2 with TRBJ1-4, with TRBD1 identical over 8 bases. CDR1 is SNHLY and CDR2 is FYNNEI in the germline V gene. CDR3 length: 14 amino acids. V was clipped by 6 bases and J by 4 bases; unmatched bases: 4.

This rearrangement joins TRBV9 to TRBJ2-3; D might be TRBD2 (5 bases). With 4 bases removed from V and 5 bases from J, the gap between germline ends came to 8 bases. Per germline, CDR1 SGDLS and CDR2 YYNGEE. This CDR3 contains 12 residues. The CDR3 reads CASSSEGDTQYF. The CDR3, as DNA: TGTGCCAGCAGCTCAGAGGGAGATACGCAGTATTTT.

This chain uses TRBV6-1 with TRBJ1-1; TRBD1 agrees at 10 bases. The germline V gene encodes CDR1 MNHNS and CDR2 SASEGT. V was clipped by 3 bases and J by 4 bases; unmatched bases: 11. The CDR3 is 17 amino acids. The CDR3 protein is CASSDPSTGGGGTEAFF. DNA for the CDR3: TGTGCCAGCAGTGACCCTTCGACAGGGGGCGGAGGCACTGAAGCTTTCTTT.

This rearrangement joins TRBV20-1 to TRBJ2-1; 9 bases are shared with TRBD1. The germline V gene has CDR1 DFQATT and CDR2 SNEGSKA (reference sequence). The ends lost 3 bases at V and 10 bases at J; junction bases unmatched: 13. The CDR3 extends over 15 amino acids. CDR3 sequence: CSASFPGQGALEQFF. The CDR3 region has the DNA TGCAGTGCTAGTTTTCCGGGACAGGGAGCATTAGAGCAGTTCTTC.

The sample holds a few counts of this clone. The chain uses TRBV30 and TRBJ2-5; 12 bases match TRBD2. Germline trimming cut 1 base from V and 1 base from J; bases unmatched to any gene: 7. The germline V gene encodes CDR1 GTSNPN and CDR2 SVGIG (reference sequence). The CDR3 extends over 17 amino acids. CDR3 nucleotide sequence: TGTGCCTGGAGTGGCTATCGGACTAGCGGGGCCCAAGAGACCCAGTACTTC. Translated: CAWSGYRTSGAQETQYF.

This clone was observed once. The J gene is TRBJ2-2, the V gene TRBV29-1; 7 bases map to TRBD1. Germline CDR1 and CDR2: SQVTM and ANQGSEA. With 5 bases clipped from V and 4 bases from J, the junction kept 7 bases outside the gene matches. The CDR3 is made up of 14 amino acids. In nucleotides, the CDR3 is TGCAGCGTTTTAACAGGGGTGTCCACCGGGGAGCTGTTTTTT. Translating it yields CSVLTGVSTGELFF.

The CDR3 DNA is TGTGCCAGCAGAGGACTAGCGGGAGGGCTTGGCACCGGGGAGCTGTTTTTT. Protein: CASRGLAGGLGTGELFF. The J gene is TRBJ2-2, the V gene TRBV27, with 15 nucleotides matching TRBD2. Germline assignment: CDR1 MNHEY and CDR2 SMNVEV (reference sequence). CDR3 length: 17 amino acids. Trimming at V came to 6 bases and at J to 4 bases, leaving 6 bases not matched to a gene.

The CDR3 region is CASSARLAGGSEQFF. CDR3 sequence (DNA): TGTGCCAGCAGCGCCCGACTAGCGGGAGGGAGTGAGCAGTTCTTC. The chain recombines TRBV9 with TRBJ2-1; TRBD2 aligns across 14 bases. In germline, CDR1 is SGDLS, CDR2 YYNGEE. J gave up 9 bases and V 3 bases, and 5 bases lay outside the gene matches. CDR3 size: 15 residues. Complete variable domain (other parts from reference TRBV9 and TRBJ2-1): DSGVTQTPKHLITATGQRVTLRCSPRSGDLSVYWYQQSLDQGLQFLIQYYNGEERAKGNILERFSAQQFPDLHSELNLSSLELGDSALYFCASSARLAGGSEQFFGPGTRLTVL.

The chain combines TRBV28 with TRBJ1-4; D is possibly TRBD1 (6 bases). This CDR3 has 12 residues. Trimming took off 6 bases at V and 8 bases at J, with 10 bases between the two ends. Per germline, CDR1 MDHEN and CDR2 SYDVKM. This CDR3 reads CASRTGSEKLFF. The CDR3 DNA is TGTGCCAGCAGGACAGGCTCCGAAAAACTGTTTTTT.

This chain joins TRBV10-3 and TRBJ1-5; a weak D match, TRBD1 (6 bases). CDR1 and CDR2 (germline): ENHRY, SYGVKD. The CDR3 spans 16 residues. Deletions cut 3 bases from V and 11 bases from J, with 23 bases between. CDR3 sequence: CAISEFRDGKGGAQHF. The CDR3 coding sequence is TGTGCCATCAGTGAATTCCGGGACGGGAAGGGGGGGGCCCAGCATTTT.

The chain recombines TRBV4-1 with TRBJ2-3; D ambiguous. This CDR3 is 16 amino acids long. From germline, CDR1 is MGHRA and CDR2 YSYEKL. Trimming removed 2 bases at V and 0 bases at J, with 12 bases between. The CDR3 DNA reads TGCGCCAGCAGCCAACCCCTAGACCCTAGCACAGATACGCAGTATTTT. It is translated as CASSQPLDPSTDTQYF.